This TCR beta chain was obtained from a study of CXCR4 blockade with PD-1 therapy in pancreatic cancer. TCRdb keeps only in-frame clones here, not all; method: immunoSEQ multiplex PCR. The table lists around 15,000 clones, about 72% of them singletons. The receptor was derived from a human donor with pancreatic ductal adenocarcinoma. The sample was tumor tissue.

The CDR3, as DNA: TGTGCCAGTAGTATAGGTCTGAGCCAGCCCCAGCATTTT. Amino acids: CASSIGLSQPQHF. The rearrangement joins TRBV19 to TRBJ1-5; D remains ambiguous. V lost 1 base to trimming and J lost 7 bases, with 8 bases between them. This CDR3 comprises 13 residues. Germline V gene sequence: CDR1 LNHDA, CDR2 SQIVND (reference sequence).